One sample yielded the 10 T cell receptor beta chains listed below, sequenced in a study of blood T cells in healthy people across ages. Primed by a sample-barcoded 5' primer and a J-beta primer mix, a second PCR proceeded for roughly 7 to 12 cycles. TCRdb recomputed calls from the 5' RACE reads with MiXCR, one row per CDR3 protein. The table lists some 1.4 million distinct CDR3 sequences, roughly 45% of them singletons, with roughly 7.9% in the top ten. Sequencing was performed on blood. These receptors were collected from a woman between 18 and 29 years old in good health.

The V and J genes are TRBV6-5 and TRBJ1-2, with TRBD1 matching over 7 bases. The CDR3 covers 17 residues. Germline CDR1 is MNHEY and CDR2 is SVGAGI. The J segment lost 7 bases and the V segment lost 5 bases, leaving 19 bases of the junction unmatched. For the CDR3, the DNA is TGTGCCAGCAGTATACGGACGACAGGGCTAAAGTCTGCTGGCTACACCTTC. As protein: CASSIRTTGLKSAGYTF.

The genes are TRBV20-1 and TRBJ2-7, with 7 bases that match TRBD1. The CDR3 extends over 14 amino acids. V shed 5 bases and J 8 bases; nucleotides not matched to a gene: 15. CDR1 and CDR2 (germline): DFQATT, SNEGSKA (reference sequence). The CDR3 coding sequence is TGCAGTGCTGAGGGGTTGGGACAGCCCCTCAAGCAGTACTTC. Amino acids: CSAEGLGQPLKQYF.

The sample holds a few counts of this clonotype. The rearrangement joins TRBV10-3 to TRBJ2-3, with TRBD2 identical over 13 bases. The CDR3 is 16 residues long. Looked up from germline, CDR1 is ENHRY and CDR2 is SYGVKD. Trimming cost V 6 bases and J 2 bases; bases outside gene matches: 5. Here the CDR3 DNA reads TGTGCCATCAGCGCTGGGACTAGCGGGGACACAGATACGCAGTATTTT. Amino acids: CAISAGTSGDTDTQYF.

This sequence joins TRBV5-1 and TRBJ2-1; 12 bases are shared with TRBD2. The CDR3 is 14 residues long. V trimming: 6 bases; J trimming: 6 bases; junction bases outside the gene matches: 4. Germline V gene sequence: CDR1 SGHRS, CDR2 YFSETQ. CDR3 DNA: TGCGCCAGCACTCGGACTAGCGGGGTCAATGAGCAGTTCTTC. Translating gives CASTRTSGVNEQFF.

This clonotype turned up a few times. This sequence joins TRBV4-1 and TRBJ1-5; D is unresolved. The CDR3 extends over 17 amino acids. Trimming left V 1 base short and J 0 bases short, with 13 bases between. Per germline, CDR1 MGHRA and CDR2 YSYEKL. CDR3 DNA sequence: TGCGCCAGCAGCCAAGGAGGTAGCTTATATAGCAATCAGCCCCAGCATTTT. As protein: CASSQGGSLYSNQPQHF.

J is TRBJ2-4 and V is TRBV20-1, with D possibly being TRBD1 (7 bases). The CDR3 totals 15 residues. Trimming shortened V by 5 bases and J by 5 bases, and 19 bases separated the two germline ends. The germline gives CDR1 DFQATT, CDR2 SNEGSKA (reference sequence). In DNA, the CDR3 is TGCAGTGCTGGTACAGGGGTGGGGGGACAAAACATTCAGTACTTC. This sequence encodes CSAGTGVGGQNIQYF.

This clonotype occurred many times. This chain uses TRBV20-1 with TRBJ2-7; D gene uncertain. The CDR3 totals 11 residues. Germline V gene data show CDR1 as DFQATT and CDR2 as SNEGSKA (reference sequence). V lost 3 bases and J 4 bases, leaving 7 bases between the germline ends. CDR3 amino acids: CSARWGYEQYF. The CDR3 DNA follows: TGCAGTGCTAGGTGGGGATACGAGCAGTACTTC.

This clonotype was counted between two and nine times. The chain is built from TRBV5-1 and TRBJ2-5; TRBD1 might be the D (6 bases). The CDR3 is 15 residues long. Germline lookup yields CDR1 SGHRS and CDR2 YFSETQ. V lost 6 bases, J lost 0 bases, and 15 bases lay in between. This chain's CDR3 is CASTPNQGYQETQYF. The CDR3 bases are TGCGCCAGCACCCCTAACCAGGGGTACCAAGAGACCCAGTACTTC.

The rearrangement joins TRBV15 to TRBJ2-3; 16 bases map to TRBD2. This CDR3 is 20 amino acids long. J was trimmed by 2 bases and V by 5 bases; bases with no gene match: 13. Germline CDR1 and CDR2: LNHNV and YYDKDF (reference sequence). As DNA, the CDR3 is TGTGCCACCAGCTCACGGACAACCGGGACTAGCGGGAGGGACACAGATACGCAGTATTTT. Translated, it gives CATSSRTTGTSGRDTDTQYF.

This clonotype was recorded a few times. CDR3 residues: CASSLELAGFVKYF. The CDR3 DNA follows: TGTGCCAGCAGCTTAGAACTAGCGGGGTTCGTGAAGTACTTC. The chain carries TRBV7-2 and TRBJ2-7; 10 nucleotides agree with TRBD2. Germline CDR1 SGHTA, CDR2 FQGNSA. This CDR3 has 14 amino acids. V lost 1 base to trimming and J lost 11 bases; unmatched junction nucleotides: 8.